What follows are 4 T cell receptor beta chains derived from one specimen sequenced in a study of OX40 agonist ivuxolimab in advanced cancers. Profiled with immunoSEQ multiplex PCR; TCRdb holds only in-frame clones, not every one. This table holds 65,000 to 80,000 clones, roughly nine tenths found once. Here the sequenced sample was CD4+ or CD8+ T cells sorted from blood, taken in a trial of the OX40 agonist ivuxolimab. The receptors shown here come from an adult with an advanced solid tumor such as melanoma, head and neck, liver or kidney cancer.

The V gene is TRBV5-1, the J gene TRBJ1-1; 7 nucleotides agree with TRBD1. Germline V CDR1 and CDR2: SGHRS, YFSETQ. The V and J ends lost 4 bases and 1 base, in that order; junction bases with no gene match: 4. This CDR3 has 14 amino acids. The CDR3 here is CASSMGQPNTEAFF. Here the CDR3 DNA reads TGCGCCAGCAGCATGGGACAGCCGAACACTGAAGCTTTCTTT.

The chain combines TRBV7-3 with TRBJ2-1; D is unclear. Looked up from germline, CDR1 is SGHTA and CDR2 is FQGTGA. The CDR3 length is 14 residues. The germline V and J ends were trimmed by 5 bases and 5 bases, with 13 bases remaining between them. The CDR3 coding sequence is TGTGCCAGCAGCCCCTCCTATTGGAACAATGAGCAGTTCTTC. Protein sequence: CASSPSYWNNEQFF.

The chain has TRBV21-1 and TRBJ1-5. TRBV21-1 is marked as a pseudogene. The CDR3 runs 16 residues. The CDR3 protein is CASSKRPGYSNQPQHF. The CDR3 DNA is TGTGCCAGCAGCAAACGGCCCGGTTATAGCAATCAGCCCCAGCATTTT.

The CDR3: CASSLARDSDYGYTF. CDR3 coding DNA: TGCGCCAGCAGCTTGGCCAGGGACAGCGATTACGGCTACACCTTC. The J gene is TRBJ1-2, the V gene TRBV5-1, with 7 bases identical to TRBD1. Germline CDR1 reads SGHRS; CDR2 reads YFSETQ. The CDR3 sequence is 15 residues long. Trimming cost V 0 bases and J 8 bases; bases outside gene matches: 10.